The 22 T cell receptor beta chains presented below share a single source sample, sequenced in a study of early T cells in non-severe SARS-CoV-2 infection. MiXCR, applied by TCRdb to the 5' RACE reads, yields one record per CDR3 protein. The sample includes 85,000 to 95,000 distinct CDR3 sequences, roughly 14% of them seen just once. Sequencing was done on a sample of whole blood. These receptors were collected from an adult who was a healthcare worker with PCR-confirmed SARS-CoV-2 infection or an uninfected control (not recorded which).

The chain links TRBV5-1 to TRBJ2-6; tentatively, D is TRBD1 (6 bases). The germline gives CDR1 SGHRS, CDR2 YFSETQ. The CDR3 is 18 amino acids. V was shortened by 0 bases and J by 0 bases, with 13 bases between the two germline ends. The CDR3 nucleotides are TGCGCCAGCAGCTTGGTTTCAGGGGTACTCTCTGGGGCCAACGTCCTGACTTTC. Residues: CASSLVSGVLSGANVLTF.

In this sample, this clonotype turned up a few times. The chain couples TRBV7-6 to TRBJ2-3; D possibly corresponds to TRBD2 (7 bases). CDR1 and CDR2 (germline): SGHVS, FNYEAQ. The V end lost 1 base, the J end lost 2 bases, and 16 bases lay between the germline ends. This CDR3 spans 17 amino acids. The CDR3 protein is CASSLVFTGGPTDTQYF. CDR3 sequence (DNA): TGTGCCAGCAGCTTAGTGTTTACGGGGGGCCCCACAGATACGCAGTATTTT.

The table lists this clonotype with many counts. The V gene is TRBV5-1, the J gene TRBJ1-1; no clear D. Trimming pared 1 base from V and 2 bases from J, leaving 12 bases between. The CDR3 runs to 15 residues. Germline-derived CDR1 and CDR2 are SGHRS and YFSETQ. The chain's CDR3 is CASSLQSRPNTEAFF. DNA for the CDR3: TGCGCCAGCAGCTTGCAGTCGAGGCCTAACACTGAAGCTTTCTTT.

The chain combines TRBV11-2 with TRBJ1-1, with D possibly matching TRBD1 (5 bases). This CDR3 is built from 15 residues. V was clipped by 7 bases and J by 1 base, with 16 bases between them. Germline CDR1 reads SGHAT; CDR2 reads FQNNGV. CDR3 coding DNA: TGTGCCAGCACCTCAGCCCCCGGGGCGAACACTGAAGCTTTCTTT. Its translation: CASTSAPGANTEAFF.

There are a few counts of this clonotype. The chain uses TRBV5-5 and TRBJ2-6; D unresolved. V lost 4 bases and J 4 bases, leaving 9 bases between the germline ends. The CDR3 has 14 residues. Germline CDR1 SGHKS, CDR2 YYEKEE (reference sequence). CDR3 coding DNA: TGTGCCAGCAGCACATGGTTGGGGGCCAACGTCCTGACTTTC. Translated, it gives CASSTWLGANVLTF.

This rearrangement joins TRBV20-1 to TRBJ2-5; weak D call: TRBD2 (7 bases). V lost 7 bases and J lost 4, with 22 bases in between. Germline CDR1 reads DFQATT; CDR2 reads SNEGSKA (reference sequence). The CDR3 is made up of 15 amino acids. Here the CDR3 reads CSGTGARGAGETQYF. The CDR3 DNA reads TGCAGTGGCACGGGAGCCCGGGGGGCGGGAGAGACCCAGTACTTC.

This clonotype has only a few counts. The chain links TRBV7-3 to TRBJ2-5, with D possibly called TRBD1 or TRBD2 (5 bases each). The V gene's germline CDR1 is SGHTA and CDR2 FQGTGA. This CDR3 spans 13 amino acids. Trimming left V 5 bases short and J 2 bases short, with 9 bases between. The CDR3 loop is CASSRDQQETQYF. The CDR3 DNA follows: TGTGCCAGCAGCCGGGACCAGCAAGAGACCCAGTACTTC.

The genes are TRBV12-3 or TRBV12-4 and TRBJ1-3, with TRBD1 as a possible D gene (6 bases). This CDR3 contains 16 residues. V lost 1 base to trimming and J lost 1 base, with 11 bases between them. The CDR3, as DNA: TGTGCCAGCAGTTTAGAACAGGGTTGGTCTGGAAACACCATATATTTT. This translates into CASSLEQGWSGNTIYF.

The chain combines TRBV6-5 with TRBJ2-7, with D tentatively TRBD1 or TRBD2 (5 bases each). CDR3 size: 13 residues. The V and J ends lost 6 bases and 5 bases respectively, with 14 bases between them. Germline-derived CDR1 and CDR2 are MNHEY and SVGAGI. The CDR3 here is CASSLVLGDEQYV. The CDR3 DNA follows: TGTGCCAGCAGCCTTGTATTGGGGGACGAGCAGTACGTC.

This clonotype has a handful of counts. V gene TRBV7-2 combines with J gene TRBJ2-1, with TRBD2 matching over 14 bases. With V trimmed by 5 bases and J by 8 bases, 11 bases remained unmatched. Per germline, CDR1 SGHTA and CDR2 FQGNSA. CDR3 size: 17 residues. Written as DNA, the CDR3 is TGTGCCAGCAGCCACCGATGGGGGACTAGCGGGAGCGATGAGCAGTTCTTC. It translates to CASSHRWGTSGSDEQFF. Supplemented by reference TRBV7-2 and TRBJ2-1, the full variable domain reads GAGVSQSPSNKVTEKGKDVELRCDPISGHTALYWYRQSLGQGLEFLIYFQGNSAPDKSGLPSDRFSAERTGGSVSTLTIQRTQQEDSAVYLCASSHRWGTSGSDEQFFGPGTRLTVL.

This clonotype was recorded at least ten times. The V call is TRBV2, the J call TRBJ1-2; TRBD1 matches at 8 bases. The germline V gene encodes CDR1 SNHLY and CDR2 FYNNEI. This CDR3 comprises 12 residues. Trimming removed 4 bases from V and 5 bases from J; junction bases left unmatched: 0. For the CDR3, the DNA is TGTGCCAGCAGTGGGACAGGGTATGGCTACACCTTC. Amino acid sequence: CASSGTGYGYTF.

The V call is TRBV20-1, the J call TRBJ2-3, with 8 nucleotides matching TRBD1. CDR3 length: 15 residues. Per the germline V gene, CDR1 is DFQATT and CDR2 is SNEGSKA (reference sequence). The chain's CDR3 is CSPNPAGGASDTQYF. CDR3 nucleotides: TGCAGCCCCAACCCCGCAGGGGGCGCATCAGATACGCAGTATTTT.

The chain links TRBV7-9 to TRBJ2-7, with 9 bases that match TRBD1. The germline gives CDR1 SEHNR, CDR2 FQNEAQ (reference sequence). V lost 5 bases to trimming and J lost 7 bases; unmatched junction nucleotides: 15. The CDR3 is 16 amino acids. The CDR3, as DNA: TGTGCCAGCAGCCGACCTTCCGGGACAGGGTACGGAGAGCAGTACGTC. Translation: CASSRPSGTGYGEQYV.

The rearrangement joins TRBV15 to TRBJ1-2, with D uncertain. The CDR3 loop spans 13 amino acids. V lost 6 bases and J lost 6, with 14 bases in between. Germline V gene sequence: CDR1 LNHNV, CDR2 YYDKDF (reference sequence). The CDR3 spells CATSDRGSDGYTF. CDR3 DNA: TGTGCCACCAGTGATCGGGGATCTGATGGCTACACCTTC.

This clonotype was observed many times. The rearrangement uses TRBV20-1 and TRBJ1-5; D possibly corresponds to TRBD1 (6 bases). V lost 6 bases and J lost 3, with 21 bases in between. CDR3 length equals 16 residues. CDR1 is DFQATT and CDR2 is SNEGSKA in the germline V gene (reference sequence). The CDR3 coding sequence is TGCAGTGCCAGTGGGGGTTTGTGGACAGTCAATCAGCCCCAGCATTTT. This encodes CSASGGLWTVNQPQHF.

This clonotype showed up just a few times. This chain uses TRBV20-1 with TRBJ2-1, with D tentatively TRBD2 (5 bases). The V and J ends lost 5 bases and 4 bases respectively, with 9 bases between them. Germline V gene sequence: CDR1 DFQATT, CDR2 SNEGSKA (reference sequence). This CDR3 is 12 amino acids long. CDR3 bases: TGCAGTGCTGGAGGACTGTACAATGAGCAGTTCTTC. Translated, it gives CSAGGLYNEQFF.

CDR3 loop: CASSLVVSGGPNEQFF. CDR3 nucleotides: TGTGCCAGCAGCTTGGTAGTTTCGGGGGGGCCCAATGAGCAGTTCTTC. The chain joins TRBV5-4 to TRBJ2-1; 8 bases fit TRBD2. V gave up 0 bases and J gave up 6 bases; unmatched junction bases: 8. The length of the CDR3 is 16 residues. Germline loops: CDR1 SGHNT, CDR2 YYREEE (reference sequence).

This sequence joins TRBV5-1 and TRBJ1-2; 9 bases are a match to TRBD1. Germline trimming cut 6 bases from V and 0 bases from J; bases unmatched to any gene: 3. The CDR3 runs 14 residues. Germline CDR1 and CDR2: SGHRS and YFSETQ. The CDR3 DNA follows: TGCGCCAGCACGGGACAGGGAACTAACTATGGCTACACCTTC. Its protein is CASTGQGTNYGYTF. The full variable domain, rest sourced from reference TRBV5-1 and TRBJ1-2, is KAGVTQTPRYLIKTRGQQVTLSCSPISGHRSVSWYQQTPGQGLQFLFEYFSETQRNKGNFPGRFSGRQFSNSRSEMNVSTLELGDSALYLCASTGQGTNYGYTFGSGTRLTVV.

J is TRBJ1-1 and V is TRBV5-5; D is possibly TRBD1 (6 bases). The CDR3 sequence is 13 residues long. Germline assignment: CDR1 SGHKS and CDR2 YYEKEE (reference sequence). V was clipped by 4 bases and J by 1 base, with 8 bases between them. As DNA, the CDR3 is TGTGCCAGCAGCGTGGACAGGAACACTGAAGCTTTCTTT. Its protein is CASSVDRNTEAFF. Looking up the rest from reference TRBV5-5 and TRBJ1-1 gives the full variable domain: DAGVTQSPTHLIKTRGQQVTLRCSPISGHKSVSWYQQVLGQGPQFIFQYYEKEERGRGNFPDRFSARQFPNYSSELNVNALLLGDSALYLCASSVDRNTEAFFGQGTRLTVV.

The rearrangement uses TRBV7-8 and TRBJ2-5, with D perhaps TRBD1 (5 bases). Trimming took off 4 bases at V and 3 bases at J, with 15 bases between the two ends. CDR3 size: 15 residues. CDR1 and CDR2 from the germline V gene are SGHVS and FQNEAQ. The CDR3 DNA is TGTGCCAGCAGCTCAGAAACAGGAACGAAAGAGACCCAGTACTTC. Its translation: CASSSETGTKETQYF.

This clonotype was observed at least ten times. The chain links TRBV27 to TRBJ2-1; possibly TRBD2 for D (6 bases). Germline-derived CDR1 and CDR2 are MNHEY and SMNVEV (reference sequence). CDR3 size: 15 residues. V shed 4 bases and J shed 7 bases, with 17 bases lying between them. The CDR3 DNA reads TGTGCCAGCAGTTCCGGGACTGGTGCTTGGAATGAGCAGTTCTTC. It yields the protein CASSSGTGAWNEQFF.

CDR3 sequence reads: CASSLSQGAYYGYTF. The CDR3, as DNA: TGTGCCAGCAGCTTGTCCCAGGGGGCCTACTATGGCTACACCTTC. This chain connects TRBV7-2 to TRBJ1-2; 8 positions agree with TRBD1. V gave up 3 bases and J gave up 3 bases; unmatched junction bases: 6. Germline-derived CDR1 and CDR2 are SGHTA and FQGNSA. This CDR3 spans 15 amino acids.